The clone carrying this TCR beta chain was observed a few times. Antigen: not known. This sample is part of a study of T cells after posttransplantation cyclophosphamide. Study results and caveats: Recipient CMV seropositivity and CMV reactivation strongly tracked TRB clonality.

Between the trimmed V and J ends, which lost 1 base and 8 bases, there was a span of 11 bases. CDR3 length equals 14 residues. Germline lookup yields CDR1 SGHVS and CDR2 FQNEAQ. TCRdb's table, derived via immunoSEQ multiplex PCR, lists solely in-frame clones and lacks some. Of 30,000 to 40,000 clones in the sample, approximately 90% are singletons; the top ten hold about 15%. The specimen was PBMCs. The source of this sequence is a woman aged 40 to 50 with a blood cancer, CMV-positive, and with a related stem cell donor. The chain uses TRBV7-8 and TRBJ1-4; D may be TRBD1 (6 bases). This chain's CDR3 is CASSLDRVGEKLFF. In DNA, the CDR3 is TGTGCCAGCAGCTTAGACAGGGTCGGGGAAAAACTGTTTTTT.